Listed here is a single T cell receptor (beta chain). No antigen is known for it. Per-base quality was not reported, and no clone a single base away is much larger than it. The data are from a study of blood T cell repertoires in COVID-19 (dated by TCRdb to 2020 to 2022). A note on the overall study: The collaborator samples originated in the United States, Italy and Spain and spanned the acute and convalescent phases of COVID-19. The repertoires were released in a freely available public database intended as a resource for research on the immune response to SARS-CoV-2. The material from the prospective study consisted of cDNA or gDNA derived from T cells, B-cell-depleted T cells, or PBMCs. Where HLA class I and class II types were available, the types were taken from metadata supplied by the sample provider, not from assay-based typing. Samples came from the ongoing ImmuneRACE study (first 160 participants) plus 1,254 subjects from 6 global collaborators. A de-identified subject ID, COVID-19 status, age in years and sex were almost always included in the sample metadata. The dataset comprised deeply sampled blood TCRbeta repertoires from subjects exposed to, actively infected with, or recovered from COVID-19. Overall study results and their limits: Clinical and demographic metadata were provided uncurated, with the amount varying by source and participant.

The collaborating institutions used their own protocols to collect whole blood in K2EDTA tubes. Collaborator samples were shipped for TCRbeta analysis as frozen whole blood, isolated PBMCs, or DNA extracted from either sample type. The cysteine opens and the phenylalanine closes a CDR3 of 15 amino acids. The kept DNA is CDR3 alone, 45 bases in frame from the first base. Unmatched junction bases come to 6, with V trimmed by 5 bases and J by 6 bases. Reading the germline V gene gives CDR1 SGHTA and CDR2 FQGNSA. TCRbeta CDR3 regions were amplified from genomic DNA by means of the immunoSEQ Assay, a bias-controlled multiplex PCR. The authors' pipeline ran thus. The number of nucleated cells in each sample was estimated by amplification of reference gene primers within the assay. Sequence reads were collapsed and filtered to measure the absolute abundance of every unique TCRbeta CDR3 rearrangement. For each sample, productive Simpson clonality was calculated as the square root of Simpson's diversity index across productive rearrangements. Drawn from immuneACCESS, this table holds only the in-frame rearrangements with V and J called that TCRdb kept. Clones are partly lost; checked studies trace under half to an unresolved V gene and leave the rest unexplained. That table furnishes V, J and clone size, whereas the DNA furnished D and trimming. The sample data list some 80,000 clones, and approximately 80% of these were observed just once. 30% to 45% of the sample lies in the top ten.

The clonotype originates from a woman in her 70s with acute or convalescent COVID-19. The sequencing input was peripheral blood. Recombination connected TRBV7-2 to TRBJ2-1, and 11 bases in between align with TRBD1. The CDR3 loop reads CASSTPGQGVNEQFF. The DNA sequence reads TGTGCCAGCAGCACCCCGGGACAGGGGGTCAATGAGCAGTTCTTC.